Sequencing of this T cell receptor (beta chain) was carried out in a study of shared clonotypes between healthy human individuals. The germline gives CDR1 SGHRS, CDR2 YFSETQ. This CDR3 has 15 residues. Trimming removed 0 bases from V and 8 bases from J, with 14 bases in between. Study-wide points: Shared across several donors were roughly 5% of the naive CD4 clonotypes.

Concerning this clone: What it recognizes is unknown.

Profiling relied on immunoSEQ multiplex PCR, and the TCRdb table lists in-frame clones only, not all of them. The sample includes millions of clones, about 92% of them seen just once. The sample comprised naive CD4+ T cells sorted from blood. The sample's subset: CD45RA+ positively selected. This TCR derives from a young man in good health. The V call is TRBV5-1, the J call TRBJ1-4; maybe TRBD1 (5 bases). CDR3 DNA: TGCGCCAGCAGCTTGGAACCAGGGACCAGCGAAAAACTGTTTTTT. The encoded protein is CASSLEPGTSEKLFF.